This T cell receptor beta chain emerged from a study of T cell responses to AZD1222 COVID-19 vaccine. Turning to the study itself: Second-dose schedules of about 4 or about 12 weeks were combined. Study-level results: Females outnumbered males among donors, who were mostly white British; clonal diversity was possibly underestimated. Seropositive status at baseline applied to only five or six AZD1222 recipients.

The CDR3 is made up of 14 amino acids. The germline V gene encodes CDR1 ENHRY and CDR2 SYGVKD. Trimming removed 6 bases from V and 8 bases from J; junction bases left unmatched: 4. The table came from immunoSEQ multiplex PCR; TCRdb's copy has only in-frame clones and leaves some out. The table has about 160,000 clones, approximately 90% seen once. In regard to this clone: What it binds is not known.

The receptor's source is an adult in good health. The chain is built from TRBV10-3 and TRBJ1-6, with 10 bases lining up with TRBD1. The sequenced sample was peripheral blood, obtained on day 0 of AZD1222 vaccination. The CDR3 loop reads CAISGQGEYSPLHF. CDR3 coding DNA: TGTGCCATCAGCGGACAGGGGGAATATTCACCCCTCCACTTT.